This TCR beta chain was observed in a study of T-cell reconstitution after alpha-beta-depleted transplantation in children. Study conclusions and caveats: Some patients' high day-60 TCRbeta diversity was traced to surviving recipient T cells and thymic progenitors.

Molecular barcoding with unique molecular identifiers was used for the TCRbeta library. TCRdb re-called the PCR reads with MiXCR, one entry per CDR3 protein. The sample has 450,000 to 600,000 distinct CDR3 sequences; approximately 12% are singletons. The CDR3 is made up of 15 amino acids. CDR1 and CDR2 from the germline V gene are LGHDT and YNNKEL (reference sequence). Trimming took 0 bases from V and 2 from J, leaving 11 bases between them. For this clonotype: Its antigen remains unknown.

The gene calls are TRBV3-1 and TRBJ2-7; the D is unclear. The TCR originated in a male patient under 18 who had a stem cell transplant for acute myeloid leukemia, so the T cells may come from the graft donor. This specimen consisted of PBMCs, mostly from graft donor cells, obtained 360 days after TCRalphabeta/CD19-depleted stem cell transplant. The CDR3 nucleotides read TGTGCCAGCAGCCAAGACAGAGTGCCCCCCTACGAGCAGTACTTC. Its translation is CASSQDRVPPYEQYF.